Listed here are 24 T cell receptor beta chains from one sample, sequenced in a study of T-cell memory formation after mild COVID-19 listed by TCRdb under 2021. Receptors were amplified or captured by 5' RACE. The data were produced on an Illumina NovaSeq 6000. TCRdb reanalyzed the raw reads on its own, using fastp at Q25 for trimming and MiXCR for clone calling, and kept in-frame beta chains. Rows merge per CDR3 protein into single entries with the most common DNA and genes. A total of about 400,000 distinct CDR3 sequences appear in this sample, about a sixth of them only once. Of the sample, roughly a fifth is held by the ten largest clones. Sequencing was done on a sample of PBMCs or a T cell subset sorted from them (not recorded which). Source of these receptors: a man younger than 35 who had mild COVID-19 (a few samples of this study predate the infection). The sample titles of this study are shuffled in the database, so cell type and time point are left out; the donor was told from shared clones.

The genes are TRBV29-1 and TRBJ2-1, with 10 positions matching TRBD2. With V trimmed by 4 bases and J by 10 bases, 7 bases remained unmatched. CDR3 size: 13 residues. Germline CDR1 and CDR2: SQVTM and ANQGSEA. The chain's CDR3 is CSVGIAGGREQFF. The CDR3 DNA sequence: TGCAGCGTTGGGATAGCGGGGGGTAGGGAGCAGTTCTTC.

The V call is TRBV7-9, the J call TRBJ1-4, with D tentatively TRBD1 (5 bases). The CDR3 is 15 amino acids. The V gene's germline CDR1 is SEHNR and CDR2 FQNEAQ (reference sequence). Trimming took off 1 base at V and 7 bases at J, with 13 bases between the two ends. CDR3 protein: CASSLERGVTEKLFF. As DNA, the CDR3 is TGTGCCAGCAGCTTAGAAAGGGGCGTTACTGAAAAACTGTTTTTT.

V usage is TRBV18 and J usage is TRBJ2-3, with D uncertain. This CDR3 is built from 15 residues. With 3 bases removed from V and 0 bases from J, the gap between germline ends came to 10 bases. Germline V CDR1 and CDR2: KGHSH, LQKENI. The CDR3 loop reads CASSPALTSTDTQYF. The DNA for the CDR3 is TGTGCCAGCTCACCGGCACTCACTAGCACAGATACGCAGTATTTT.

The V and J genes are TRBV20-1 and TRBJ2-1; D unresolved. Germline V gene lookup returns CDR1 DFQATT and CDR2 SNEGSKA (reference sequence). The CDR3 is made up of 11 amino acids. Trimming stripped 3 bases from V and 10 bases from J, with 10 bases between. The CDR3 DNA is TGCAGTGCTAGTGGGGTTGCCGAGCAGTTCTTC. Protein: CSASGVAEQFF.

The chain carries TRBV4-1 and TRBJ1-5; tentatively, D is TRBD1 (5 bases). The germline V and J ends were trimmed by 6 bases and 0 bases, with 12 bases remaining between them. The CDR3 sequence is 15 residues long. Germline V lookup: CDR1 MGHRA, CDR2 YSYEKL. CDR3 DNA: TGCGCCAGCAGGGAGAGGGACGTTAGCAATCAGCCCCAGCATTTT. Amino acid sequence: CASRERDVSNQPQHF.

The rearrangement links TRBV20-1 to TRBJ1-1, with 7 bases that match TRBD1. Germline CDR1 DFQATT, CDR2 SNEGSKA (reference sequence). The CDR3 covers 12 residues. With 6 bases clipped from V and 2 bases from J, the junction kept 3 bases outside the gene matches. CDR3 bases: TGCAGTGCGGGACAGATTAACACTGAAGCTTTCTTT. This codes for CSAGQINTEAFF.

Only a few counts were recorded for this clonotype. V is TRBV29-1 and J is TRBJ2-1; D perhaps matches TRBD2 (6 bases). The CDR3 totals 16 residues. V lost 6 bases and J 9 bases, leaving 27 bases between the germline ends. CDR1 SQVTM and CDR2 ANQGSEA come from the germline V gene. CDR3 sequence reads: CSVPPGGRGRGSEQFF. The CDR3 region has the DNA TGCAGCGTCCCCCCCGGGGGAAGGGGTCGGGGTAGTGAGCAGTTCTTC.

V is TRBV7-2 and J is TRBJ2-5; TRBD2 agrees at 9 bases. This CDR3 region has 13 residues. Per germline, CDR1 SGHTA and CDR2 FQGNSA. Germline trimming cut 5 bases from V and 5 bases from J; bases unmatched to any gene: 3. The CDR3 spells CASSGTSFETQYF. The CDR3 DNA is TGTGCCAGCAGCGGGACTAGCTTCGAGACCCAGTACTTC.

The chain employs TRBV27 and TRBJ2-6; D assignment may be TRBD1 or TRBD2 (6 bases each). CDR1 is MNHEY and CDR2 is SMNVEV in the germline V gene (reference sequence). The CDR3 consists of 16 residues. Trimming took 6 bases from V and 2 from J, leaving 14 bases between them. The CDR3 DNA reads as TGTGCCAGCAGCTCTTTGGGGGGCGCTGGGGCCAACGTCCTGACTTTC. It encodes CASSSLGGAGANVLTF.

The chain employs TRBV9 and TRBJ1-1; D gene ambiguous. In germline, CDR1 is SGDLS, CDR2 YYNGEE. The CDR3 extends over 14 amino acids. V was cut by 4 bases and J by 4 bases, with 14 bases left in between. The CDR3 coding sequence is TGTGCCAGCAGCCCTACTAGAGGGAGCACTGAAGCTTTCTTT. It codes for CASSPTRGSTEAFF.

The CDR3 nucleotides are TGTGCCAGCAGCTTAGTCGGGGGGCTATACAATGAGCAGTTCTTC. This sequence encodes CASSLVGGLYNEQFF. The chain recombines TRBV7-6 with TRBJ2-1; D may be TRBD2 (7 bases). Germline loops: CDR1 SGHVS, CDR2 FNYEAQ. V lost 1 base to trimming and J lost 4 bases, with 11 bases between them. The CDR3 length is 15 residues. Complete variable domain (other parts from reference TRBV7-6 and TRBJ2-1): GAGVSQSPRYKVTKRGQDVALRCDPISGHVSLYWYRQALGQGPEFLTYFNYEAQQDKSGLPNDRFSAERPEGSISTLTIQRTEQRDSAMYRCASSLVGGLYNEQFFGPGTRLTVL.

This clonotype has a count of ten or more. This chain connects TRBV4-3 to TRBJ2-1; 8 bases align to TRBD2. The ends lost 0 bases at V and 10 bases at J; junction bases unmatched: 11. The CDR3 consists of 16 residues. Germline V CDR1 and CDR2: LGHNA, YSLEER. The CDR3 spells CASSQDPGTSSREQFF. For the CDR3, the DNA is TGCGCCAGCAGCCAAGACCCCGGGACTAGTTCCAGGGAGCAGTTCTTC.

The chain has TRBV12-3 or TRBV12-4 and TRBJ1-6; 7 nucleotides align to TRBD1. V gave up 3 bases and J gave up 4 bases; unmatched junction bases: 9. The CDR3 loop spans 17 amino acids. The CDR3 reads CASSLRARGLYNSPLHF. The CDR3 DNA is TGTGCCAGCAGTTTGCGGGCCAGGGGGTTATATAATTCACCCCTCCACTTT.

This clonotype appeared a few times. The chain couples TRBV5-1 to TRBJ1-5, with TRBD1 matching 9 bases. This CDR3 has 15 amino acids. V was pared by 0 bases and J by 6 bases, with 4 bases of the junction left unmatched. CDR1 and CDR2 from the germline V gene are SGHRS and YFSETQ. CDR3 region: CASSLGTGDAQPQHF. The CDR3 nucleotides read TGCGCCAGCAGCTTGGGGACAGGGGATGCTCAGCCCCAGCATTTT.

This rearrangement joins TRBV12-3 or TRBV12-4 to TRBJ1-2; TRBD1 might be the D (5 bases). CDR3 length: 15 residues. The V and J ends lost 3 bases and 3 bases respectively, with 14 bases between them. The CDR3 here is CASSFQGPRDYGYTF. For the CDR3, the DNA is TGTGCCAGCAGTTTCCAGGGCCCCAGGGACTATGGCTACACCTTC.

The V call is TRBV4-1, the J call TRBJ2-1; 11 bases fit TRBD2. The CDR3 runs to 17 residues. Per germline, CDR1 MGHRA and CDR2 YSYEKL. Losses at the gene ends were 9 bases for V and 1 base for J; bases not matched to a gene: 11. This CDR3 reads CASKTSGASESYNEQFF. In DNA, the CDR3 is TGCGCCAGTAAGACTAGCGGGGCGTCCGAATCCTACAATGAGCAGTTCTTC.

This chain uses TRBV9 with TRBJ2-5; D is perhaps TRBD2 (6 bases). The CDR3 extends over 15 amino acids. CDR1 and CDR2 (germline): SGDLS, YYNGEE. V was clipped by 1 base and J by 1 base, with 11 bases between them. For the CDR3, the DNA is TGTGCCAGCAGCGTATTGGTGCGGGGCCAAGAGACCCAGTACTTC. Amino acid sequence: CASSVLVRGQETQYF.

This clonotype was observed once. This could be a read error, since a much larger clone is one nucleotide away. V gene TRBV4-1 combines with J gene TRBJ2-2; D is undetermined. The CDR3 extends over 14 amino acids. CDR1 and CDR2 from the germline V gene are MGHRA and YSYEKL. The DNA of the CDR3 is TGCGACAGCAGCCAATTGGTGGTGGCCGGGGAGCTGTTTTTT. Translating gives CDSSQLVVAGELFF.

This chain connects TRBV19 to TRBJ1-5; the match to TRBD1 covers 8 bases. Germline CDR1 is LNHDA and CDR2 is SQIVND (reference sequence). This CDR3 spans 15 amino acids. V gave up 6 bases and J gave up 6 bases; unmatched junction bases: 10. The CDR3 sequence: CASRMGDRYGQPQHF. The DNA of the CDR3 is TGTGCCAGTAGAATGGGGGACAGGTATGGTCAGCCCCAGCATTTT. Supplemented by reference TRBV19 and TRBJ1-5, the full variable domain reads DGGITQSPKYLFRKEGQNVTLSCEQNLNHDAMYWYRQDPGQGLRLIYYSQIVNDFQKGDIAEGYSVSREKKESFPLTVTSAQKNPTAFYLCASRMGDRYGQPQHFGDGTRLSIL.

The V call is TRBV6-1, the J call TRBJ2-7, with D maybe TRBD2 (5 bases). Trimming removed 5 bases from V and 2 bases from J, with 16 bases in between. Germline values: CDR1 MNHNS, CDR2 SASEGT. The CDR3 sequence is 15 residues long. CDR3 sequence reads: CASSRSGGRPYEQYV. The CDR3 DNA sequence: TGTGCCAGCAGTCGAAGTGGAGGCAGACCCTACGAGCAGTACGTC.

This chain links TRBV11-2 with TRBJ2-7, with D perhaps TRBD2 (5 bases). The CDR3 runs 18 residues. Trimming took 5 bases from V and 0 from J, leaving 23 bases between them. Germline V gene lookup returns CDR1 SGHAT and CDR2 FQNNGV. The CDR3 bases are TGTGCCAGCAGCCTCGATAATCATACGGGGTTGATCTCCTACGAGCAGTACTTC. Residues: CASSLDNHTGLISYEQYF.

V and J are TRBV29-1 and TRBJ2-5, with 7 bases lining up with TRBD2. V trimming: 6 bases; J trimming: 1 base; junction bases outside the gene matches: 2. The CDR3 has 12 residues. CDR1 is SQVTM and CDR2 is ANQGSEA in the germline V gene. The CDR3 DNA sequence: TGCAGCGTGGGGGGGGGCCAAGAGACCCAGTACTTC. It translates to CSVGGGQETQYF.

This clonotype has a handful of counts. V and J are TRBV5-5 and TRBJ2-1; D might be TRBD1 or TRBD2, each matching 6 bases. This CDR3 is built from 13 residues. The V gene lost 2 bases and the J gene lost 9 bases, with 12 bases spanning the gap. The germline CDR1 and CDR2 sequences are SGHKS and YYEKEE (reference sequence). The CDR3 loop reads CASSLDRRGEQFF. CDR3 sequence (DNA): TGTGCCAGCAGCTTAGACAGGCGGGGTGAGCAGTTCTTC.

This clonotype has a handful of counts. The chain couples TRBV4-2 to TRBJ1-1; a possible D gene is TRBD1 (5 bases). Trimming cost V 1 base and J 1 base, with 19 bases left between them. Germline-derived CDR1 and CDR2 are LGHNA and YNFKEQ. This CDR3 is 18 amino acids long. The CDR3 nucleotides are TGTGCCAGCAGCCAAGTTCTGGGGCGATACGTGAAGAACACTGAAGCTTTCTTT. Protein: CASSQVLGRYVKNTEAFF.